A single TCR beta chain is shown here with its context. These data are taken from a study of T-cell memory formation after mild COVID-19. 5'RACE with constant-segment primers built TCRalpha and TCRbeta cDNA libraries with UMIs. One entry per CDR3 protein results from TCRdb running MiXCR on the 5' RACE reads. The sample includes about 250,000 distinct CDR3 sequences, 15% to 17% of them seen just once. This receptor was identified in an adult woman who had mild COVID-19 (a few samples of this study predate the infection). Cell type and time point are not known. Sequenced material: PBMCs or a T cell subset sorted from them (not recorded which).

CDR3 DNA sequence: TGTGCCAGCAGCTTACAACTGGGGTATTACTGGGATGAGCAGTTCTTC. Translating gives CASSLQLGYYWDEQFF. The V gene is TRBV11-2, the J gene TRBJ2-1; D unresolved. V lost 2 bases, J lost 8 bases, and 19 bases lay in between. This CDR3 has 16 amino acids. Germline CDR1 and CDR2: SGHAT and FQNNGV.